The clone carrying this TCR beta chain came up many times. Its cognate antigen is unknown. The data are from a study of T cells after yellow fever vaccination. Background on the study: SMART-Seq v4 Ultra Low Input prepared libraries from low-cell fractions. Study observations and caveats: At around 96% for CD4 and almost 90% for CD8, most primary-vaccination clones showed up again after the booster. Peaking faster, on day 5 versus 15, the secondary response was nonetheless weaker.

5'RACE template switching added a universal primer site and UMIs to TCR cDNA. TCRdb fed the 5' RACE reads into MiXCR, producing one record per CDR3 protein. The data show under 600,000 distinct CDR3 sequences, roughly 13% seen once. Germline V gene data show CDR1 as LGHNA and CDR2 as YSLEER. V was shortened by 1 base and J by 6 bases, with 19 bases between the two germline ends. The CDR3 is made up of 16 amino acids. Source: PBMCs, taken on the day of the yellow fever booster vaccination. The J gene is TRBJ2-7, the V gene TRBV4-3; D assignment may be TRBD1 or TRBD2 (5 bases each). The TCR originated in a man under 40 who received the YFV17D yellow fever vaccine. CDR3 protein: CASSQGRGSWRREQYF. The CDR3 coding sequence is TGCGCCAGCAGCCAAGGAAGGGGTAGTTGGAGGCGCGAGCAGTACTTC.